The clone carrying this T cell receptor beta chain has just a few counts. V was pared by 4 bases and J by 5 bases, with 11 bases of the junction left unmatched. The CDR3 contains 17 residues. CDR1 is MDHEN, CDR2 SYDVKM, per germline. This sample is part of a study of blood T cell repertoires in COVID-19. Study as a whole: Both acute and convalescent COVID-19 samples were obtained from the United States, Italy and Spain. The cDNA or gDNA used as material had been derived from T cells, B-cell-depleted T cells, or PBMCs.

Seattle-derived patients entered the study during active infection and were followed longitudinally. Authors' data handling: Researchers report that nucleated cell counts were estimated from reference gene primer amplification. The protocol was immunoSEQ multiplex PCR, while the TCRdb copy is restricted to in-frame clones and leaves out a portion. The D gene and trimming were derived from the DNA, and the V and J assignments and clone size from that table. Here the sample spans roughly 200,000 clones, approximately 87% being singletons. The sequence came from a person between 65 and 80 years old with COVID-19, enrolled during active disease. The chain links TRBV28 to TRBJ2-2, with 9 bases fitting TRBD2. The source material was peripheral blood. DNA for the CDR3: TGTGCCAGCAGTTCCCAGGCTGTAGCGGGAGTGACCGGGGAGCTGTTTTTT. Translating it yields CASSSQAVAGVTGELFF.